Presented here are 17 T cell receptor beta chains from one specimen sequenced in a study of shared clonotypes between healthy human individuals. TCRdb keeps only in-frame clones here, not all; method: immunoSEQ multiplex PCR. Altogether about 2 million clones are present, 90% to 95% being singletons, with the ten largest covering under 0.15%. The specimen sequenced was naive CD4+ T cells sorted from blood. Subset described: CD45RA+ positively selected. These TCRs come from a man aged 18 to 35 in good health.

A single count supports this clone. This chain joins TRBV7-9 and TRBJ2-7, with 11 bases fitting TRBD2. V dropped 1 base and J dropped 6; count of bases not matched to a gene: 14. From germline, CDR1 is SEHNR and CDR2 FQNEAQ (reference sequence). This CDR3 region has 18 residues. CDR3 region: CASSLGRPTSGTPREQYF. CDR3 nucleotide sequence: TGTGCCAGCAGCTTAGGTAGGCCGACTAGCGGGACCCCCCGCGAGCAGTACTTC.

The chain uses TRBV27 and TRBJ2-7; tentatively, D is TRBD2 (7 bases). The germline V gene encodes CDR1 MNHEY and CDR2 SMNVEV (reference sequence). V was pared by 1 base and J by 0 bases, with 10 bases between. The CDR3 is made up of 15 amino acids. The CDR3 bases are TGTGCCAGCAGTTTATGGGGGGGCGCCTCCTACGAGCAGTACTTC. As protein: CASSLWGGASYEQYF.

Points on this clone: In the same sample, other DNA sequences code for this CDR3. The chain combines TRBV29-1 with TRBJ2-1, with D hard to call. Germline lookup yields CDR1 SQVTM and CDR2 ANQGSEA. There are 11 residues in the CDR3. The V end was cut by 4 bases, the J end by 2 bases, with 3 bases between. The CDR3 here is CSVVPYNEQFF. The CDR3, as DNA: TGCAGCGTTGTTCCCTACAATGAGCAGTTCTTC.

The chain carries TRBV19 and TRBJ2-2; D remains unclear. V lost 6 bases and J lost 5, with 16 bases in between. The CDR3 totals 15 residues. The germline gives CDR1 LNHDA, CDR2 SQIVND (reference sequence). The CDR3 reads CASSSLTMGTGELFF. The CDR3 region has the DNA TGTGCCAGTAGCTCGCTTACTATGGGAACCGGGGAGCTGTTTTTT. The full variable domain, in which reference TRBV19 and TRBJ2-2 provide the parts outside the CDR3, is DGGITQSPKYLFRKEGQNVTLSCEQNLNHDAMYWYRQDPGQGLRLIYYSQIVNDFQKGDIAEGYSVSREKKESFPLTVTSAQKNPTAFYLCASSSLTMGTGELFFGEGSRLTVL.

The chain couples TRBV5-1 to TRBJ1-4; D is ambiguous. Trimming left V 4 bases short and J 8 bases short, with 36 bases between. The germline CDR1 and CDR2 sequences are SGHRS and YFSETQ. The CDR3 is 21 residues long. The CDR3 spells CASSPGGVRRLSSLRREKLFF. The CDR3, as DNA: TGCGCCAGCAGCCCCGGTGGGGTAAGGCGGCTAAGTTCCCTGAGACGGGAAAAACTGTTTTTT.

This chain connects TRBV28 to TRBJ2-3; D could derive from TRBD1 or TRBD2 (5 bases each). The CDR3 is 15 amino acids. CDR1 is MDHEN, CDR2 SYDVKM, per germline. Trimming took 4 bases from V and 6 from J, leaving 17 bases between them. The DNA for the CDR3 is TGTGCCAGCAGTTCCCCCGGGACCACAGCTGATACGCAGTATTTT. Residues: CASSSPGTTADTQYF. The full variable domain, rest sourced from reference TRBV28 and TRBJ2-3, is DVKVTQSSRYLVKRTGEKVFLECVQDMDHENMFWYRQDPGLGLRLIYFSYDVKMKEKGDIPEGYSVSREKKERFSLILESASTNQTSMYLCASSSPGTTADTQYFGPGTRLTVL.

This chain links TRBV30 with TRBJ2-1; 8 bases are shared with TRBD1. This CDR3 comprises 15 residues. Trimming removed 0 bases from V and 8 bases from J; junction bases left unmatched: 9. CDR1 and CDR2 (germline): GTSNPN, SVGIG (reference sequence). The CDR3 here is CAWSVQGARGYEQFF. The CDR3 nucleotides are TGTGCCTGGAGTGTCCAGGGGGCCAGGGGGTATGAGCAGTTCTTC. Drawing the rest from reference TRBV30 and TRBJ2-1, the complete variable domain is SQTIHQWPATLVQPVGSPLSLECTVEGTSNPNLYWYRQAAGRGLQLLFYSVGIGQISSEVPQNLSASRPQDRQFILSSKKLLLSDSGFYLCAWSVQGARGYEQFFGPGTRLTVL.

This clone showed up just once. The V call is TRBV5-1, the J call TRBJ1-5, with D tentatively TRBD1 (6 bases). Germline V CDR1 and CDR2: SGHRS, YFSETQ. The CDR3 is 15 amino acids. V was cut by 0 bases and J by 7 bases, with 14 bases left in between. The CDR3 here is CASSLVGAPGQPQHF. DNA of the CDR3: TGCGCCAGCAGCTTGGTGGGGGCCCCAGGGCAGCCCCAGCATTTT.

The chain joins TRBV4-1 to TRBJ1-2; D ambiguous. The CDR3 has 12 amino acids. The ends were cut back, 2 bases at V and 4 bases at J, with 5 bases in the middle. The germline V gene has CDR1 MGHRA and CDR2 YSYEKL. The CDR3 spells CASSQLTYGYTF. CDR3 DNA sequence: TGCGCCAGCAGCCAACTTACCTATGGCTACACCTTC.

V usage is TRBV11-2 and J usage is TRBJ1-2; D might be TRBD1 (5 bases). CDR3 length equals 17 residues. V gave up 0 bases and J gave up 6 bases, with 20 bases separating them. Germline V gene sequence: CDR1 SGHAT, CDR2 FQNNGV. Here the CDR3 DNA reads TGTGCCAGCAGCTTAGATCTTCGCTATAAGGGGAAGGATGGCTACACCTTC. The encoded protein is CASSLDLRYKGKDGYTF.

The V gene is TRBV29-1, the J gene TRBJ1-2; 9 bases map to TRBD1. CDR1 SQVTM and CDR2 ANQGSEA come from the germline V gene. This CDR3 has 13 residues. Unmatched junction bases numbered 12, after V lost 6 bases and J lost 10 bases. The CDR3 region has the DNA TGCAGCGTAGATGAACAGGGGGCGCTTATCTACACCTTC. Encoded protein: CSVDEQGALIYTF.

V gene TRBV5-1 combines with J gene TRBJ2-1; possible D gene TRBD2, 5 bases. This CDR3 is 13 amino acids long. Deletions cut 0 bases from V and 9 bases from J, with 10 bases between. CDR1 is SGHRS and CDR2 is YFSETQ in the germline V gene. The DNA of the CDR3 is TGCGCCAGCAGCTTGGTCGGGGAGAGTGAGCAGTTCTTC. Encoded protein: CASSLVGESEQFF. Complete variable domain (other parts from reference TRBV5-1 and TRBJ2-1): KAGVTQTPRYLIKTRGQQVTLSCSPISGHRSVSWYQQTPGQGLQFLFEYFSETQRNKGNFPGRFSGRQFSNSRSEMNVSTLELGDSALYLCASSLVGESEQFFGPGTRLTVL.

J is TRBJ2-2 and V is TRBV7-9, with D uncertain. The V end was cut by 1 base, the J end by 6 bases, with 9 bases between. Per germline, CDR1 SEHNR and CDR2 FQNEAQ (reference sequence). The CDR3 is made up of 14 amino acids. The CDR3 region has the DNA TGTGCCAGCAGCTTAGGTGTGGGTTCCGGGGAGCTGTTTTTT. Protein product: CASSLGVGSGELFF.

The chain has TRBV30 and TRBJ1-1; D possibly corresponds to TRBD1 (5 bases). The CDR3 is 14 residues long. The germline CDR1 and CDR2 sequences are GTSNPN and SVGIG (reference sequence). V was pared by 1 base and J by 1 base, with 10 bases between. DNA of the CDR3: TGTGCCTGGAGTGGCCAGGGAGGGAACACTGAAGCTTTCTTT. Its translation is CAWSGQGGNTEAFF.

V is TRBV18 and J is TRBJ2-5; no firm D call. Per the germline V gene, CDR1 is KGHSH and CDR2 is LQKENI. V lost 6 bases, J lost 2 bases, and 13 bases lay in between. The CDR3 covers 14 residues. The CDR3 protein is CASSPDQFQETQYF. Here the CDR3 DNA reads TGTGCCAGCTCTCCCGATCAGTTTCAAGAGACCCAGTACTTC.

This clone came up once. The chain is built from TRBV6-1 and TRBJ1-5, with a tentative D call TRBD1 (5 bases). Trimming cost V 8 bases and J 6 bases, with 17 bases left between them. From germline, CDR1 is MNHNS and CDR2 SASEGT. The CDR3 sequence is 14 residues long. CDR3 nucleotides: TGTGCCAGCCACAACGGGGGGAAAGGTCAGCCCCAGCATTTT. It is translated as CASHNGGKGQPQHF.

In DNA, the CDR3 is TGTGCCAGCAGTGACCACAGATCCCATGGCTACACCTTC. It yields the protein CASSDHRSHGYTF. The V gene is TRBV2, the J gene TRBJ1-2; no firm D call. Germline V gene lookup returns CDR1 SNHLY and CDR2 FYNNEI. The V end lost 3 bases, the J end lost 6 bases, and 11 bases lay between the germline ends. The CDR3 is made up of 13 amino acids.